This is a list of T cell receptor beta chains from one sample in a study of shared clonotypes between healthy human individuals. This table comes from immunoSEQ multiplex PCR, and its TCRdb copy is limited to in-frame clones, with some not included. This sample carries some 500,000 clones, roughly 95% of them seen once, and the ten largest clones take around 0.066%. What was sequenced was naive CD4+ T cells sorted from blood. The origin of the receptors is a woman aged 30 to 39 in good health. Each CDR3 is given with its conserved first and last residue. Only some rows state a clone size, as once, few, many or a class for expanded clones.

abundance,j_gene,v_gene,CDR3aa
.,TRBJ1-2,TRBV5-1,CASSPMRGQGSDYGYTF
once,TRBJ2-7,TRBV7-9,CASSWASLAAPYEQYF
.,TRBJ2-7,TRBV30,CAWSRGNPYEQYF
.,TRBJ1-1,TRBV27,CASSLRSRQASGNTEAFF
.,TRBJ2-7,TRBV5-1,CASSFPLAGVNEQYF
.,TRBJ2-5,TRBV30,CAWSGALQETQYF
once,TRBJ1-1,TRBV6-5,CASRRQVGVTEAFF
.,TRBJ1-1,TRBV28,CASSLSTGGKGYTEAFF
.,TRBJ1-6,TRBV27,CASSWMGTYSPLHF
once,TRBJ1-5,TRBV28,CASSNTQGRYVGQPQHF
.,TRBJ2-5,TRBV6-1,CASSVGLAGGEETQYF
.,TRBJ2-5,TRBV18,CASSQGQGETQYF
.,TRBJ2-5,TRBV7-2,CASSLVAAGGPGETQYF
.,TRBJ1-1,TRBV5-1,CASSQISTGTEAFF
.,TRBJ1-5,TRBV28,CASSPIWTGENQPQHF
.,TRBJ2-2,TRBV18,CASSPPGLAGELFF
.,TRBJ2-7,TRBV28,CASSSPGTGYNEQYF
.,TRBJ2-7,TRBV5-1,CASSVGQDYEQYF
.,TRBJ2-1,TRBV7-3,CASSPNSARAYSYNEQFF
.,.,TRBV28,CASSVLDHLTLYEQYF
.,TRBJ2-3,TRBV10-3,CAIGRSGTDTQYF
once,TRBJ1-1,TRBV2,CASSDSGIDTEAFF
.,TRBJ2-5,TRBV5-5,CASSLAPGTSGLETQYF
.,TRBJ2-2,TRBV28,CASRVMVTGELFF
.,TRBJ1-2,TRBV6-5,CASSLKGGPGGYTF
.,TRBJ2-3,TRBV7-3,CASSLGLAGATDTQYF
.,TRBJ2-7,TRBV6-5,CASSYAPSSFPYEQYF
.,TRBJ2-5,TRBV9,CASSVQGGETQYF
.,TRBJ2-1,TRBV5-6,CASSEVGLAAYNEQFF
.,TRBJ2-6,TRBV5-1,CASSIQGISSGANVLTF
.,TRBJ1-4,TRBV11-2,CASARSEKLFF
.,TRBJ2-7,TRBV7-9,CASSLGQDYEQYF
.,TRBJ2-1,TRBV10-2,CASSASGTSYNEQFF
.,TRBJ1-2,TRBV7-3,CASSSTGAANGYTF
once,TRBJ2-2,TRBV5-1,CASSQRDPGTGELFF
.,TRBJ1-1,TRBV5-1,CASSPGQGLGVAFF
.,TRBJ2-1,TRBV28,CASLGGVSTFNEQFF
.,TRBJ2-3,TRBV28,CASSSGADTQYF
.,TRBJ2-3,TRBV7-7,CASSLGQGDTQYF
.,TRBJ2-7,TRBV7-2,CASSLWDSSSYEQYF
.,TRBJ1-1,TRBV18,CASSPGPNTEAFF
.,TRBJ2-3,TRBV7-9,CASRYDPTDTQYF
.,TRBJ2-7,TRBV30,CALQRSGGEQYF
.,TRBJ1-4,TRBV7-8,CASSLAAGQVFF
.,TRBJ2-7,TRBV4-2,CASSPGGIAYEQYF
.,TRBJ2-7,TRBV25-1,CASSDHRAENF
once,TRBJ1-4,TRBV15,CATSKGGTGDEKLFF
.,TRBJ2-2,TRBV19,CASSIHREANTGELFF
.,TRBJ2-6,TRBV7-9,CASCGANVLTF
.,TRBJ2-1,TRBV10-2,CASSPAGGRQFF
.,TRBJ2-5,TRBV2,CASKVGFGVAGGPGETQYF
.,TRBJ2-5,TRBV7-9,CASSLASGRETQYF
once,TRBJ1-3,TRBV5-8,CASSLEPASGNTIYF
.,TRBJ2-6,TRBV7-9,CASSYVPTVSGANVLTF
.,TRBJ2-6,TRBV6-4,CASSDSAGMSSGANVLTF
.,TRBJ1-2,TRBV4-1,CASSQGTGRYGYTF
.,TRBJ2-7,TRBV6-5,CASSPPGTGSYEQYF
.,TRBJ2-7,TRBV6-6,CASSYSGKWAEQYF
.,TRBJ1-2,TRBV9,CASSGGQGISQGYTF